The 18 T cell receptor beta chains below were found in one sample sequenced in a study of T cells in Graves' hyperthyroidism and ophthalmopathy. Amplification yielded TCR beta CDR3 regions, with RNA transcripts as the source. HTBI primers drove first-round RT-PCR of the TCR CDR3. TCRdb re-derived calls from the multiplex PCR reads in MiXCR, one entry per CDR3 protein. In the table there are fewer than 200,000 distinct CDR3 sequences, about 9.4% of which are singletons. The specimen was blood. These receptors were collected from a woman under 30 with Graves' hyperthyroidism that later progressed to Graves' ophthalmopathy.

This clonotype was seen at least ten times. The chain recombines TRBV28 with TRBJ1-5, with D possibly matching TRBD1 (6 bases). The length of the CDR3 is 16 residues. The germline V gene encodes CDR1 MDHEN and CDR2 SYDVKM. The V and J ends lost 1 base and 5 bases respectively, with 15 bases between them. The chain's CDR3 is CASSLFSGDKYQPQHF. The CDR3 DNA reads TGTGCCAGCAGTTTATTTTCCGGGGACAAATATCAGCCCCAGCATTTT.

This clonotype appeared many times. The rearrangement uses TRBV7-2 and TRBJ2-1; D is unresolved. The CDR3 loop spans 13 amino acids. V lost 4 bases and J 2 bases, leaving 6 bases between the germline ends. Germline lookup yields CDR1 SGHTA and CDR2 FQGNSA. CDR3: CASSSDTYNEQFF. The CDR3 region has the DNA TGTGCCAGCAGCTCCGACACCTACAATGAGCAGTTCTTC.

As DNA, the CDR3 is TGTGCCAGCAACGGAGCGGCCTACAATGAGCAGTTCTTC. This translates into CASNGAAYNEQFF. The chain joins TRBV28 to TRBJ2-1; D is perhaps TRBD2 (5 bases). CDR1 MDHEN and CDR2 SYDVKM come from the germline V gene. Trimming removed 7 bases from V and 2 bases from J, with 9 bases in between. This CDR3 has 13 residues.

This clonotype was found many times. This chain joins TRBV20-1 and TRBJ2-1; 10 bases line up with TRBD2. Losses at the gene ends were 6 bases for V and 4 bases for J; bases not matched to a gene: 6. The CDR3 spans 14 residues. Germline V lookup: CDR1 DFQATT, CDR2 SNEGSKA (reference sequence). CDR3 residues: CSALSGRQYNEQFF. The CDR3 nucleotides read TGCAGTGCACTTAGCGGGAGGCAATACAATGAGCAGTTCTTC.

This clonotype occurred many times. This chain links TRBV18 with TRBJ1-5, with a weak D call TRBD1 (5 bases). The CDR3 covers 15 residues. Looked up from germline, CDR1 is KGHSH and CDR2 is LQKENI. V lost 2 bases to trimming and J lost 4 bases, with 12 bases between them. The CDR3 DNA reads TGTGCCAGCTCACCATCAGGGCGCGGGAATCAGCCCCAGCATTTT. Translated: CASSPSGRGNQPQHF. Full variable domain (remainder filled in from reference TRBV18 and TRBJ1-5): NAGVMQNPRHLVRRRGQEARLRCSPMKGHSHVYWYRQLPEEGLKFMVYLQKENIIDESGMPKERFSAEFPKEGPSILRIQQVVRGDSAAYFCASSPSGRGNQPQHFGDGTRLSIL.

This clonotype was counted at least ten times. The gene calls are TRBV28 and TRBJ1-2; D gene uncertain. This CDR3 is built from 14 residues. Per the germline V gene, CDR1 is MDHEN and CDR2 is SYDVKM. Trimming took 6 bases from V and 4 from J, leaving 15 bases between them. The CDR3 here is CASSAGLGFYGYTF. CDR3 in DNA: TGTGCCAGCAGCGCCGGGTTGGGGTTCTATGGCTACACCTTC.

This clonotype was observed at least ten times. V is TRBV3-1 and J is TRBJ2-7, with a tentative D call TRBD2 (6 bases). V lost 1 base and J 0 bases, leaving 10 bases between the germline ends. The CDR3 sequence is 15 residues long. Per the germline V gene, CDR1 is LGHDT and CDR2 is YNNKEL (reference sequence). CDR3 bases: TGTGCCAGCAGCCAAGGGAGCGGGTTCTCCTACGAGCAGTACTTC. Translated: CASSQGSGFSYEQYF.

There are many counts of this clonotype. The chain carries TRBV19 and TRBJ1-4; TRBD1 matches 7 bases. CDR3 length equals 16 residues. The V gene's germline CDR1 is LNHDA and CDR2 SQIVND (reference sequence). The V segment lost 9 bases and the J segment 4 bases; nucleotides outside the gene matches: 14. The CDR3 reads CASGTLSGQLNEKLFF. The CDR3 DNA is TGTGCCAGCGGGACACTATCGGGACAGCTTAATGAAAAACTGTTTTTT.

This clonotype was counted at least ten times. The gene calls are TRBV27 and TRBJ1-2; D gene ambiguous. The CDR3 spans 13 residues. Trimming shortened V by 3 bases and J by 4 bases, and 9 bases separated the two germline ends. CDR1 MNHEY and CDR2 SMNVEV come from the germline V gene (reference sequence). The DNA for the CDR3 is TGTGCCAGCAGTTTCGTTTCGACCTATGGCTACACCTTC. Its translation is CASSFVSTYGYTF.

This clonotype was recorded at least ten times. The V call is TRBV30, the J call TRBJ1-5; the D is unclear. Germline loops: CDR1 GTSNPN, CDR2 SVGIG (reference sequence). The CDR3 is 15 amino acids. V was pared by 0 bases and J by 0 bases, with 9 bases between. The CDR3 DNA follows: TGTGCCTGGAGTGTAGATGGAGATAGCAATCAGCCCCAGCATTTT. Translation: CAWSVDGDSNQPQHF.

This clonotype was counted only a few times. This chain uses TRBV20-1 with TRBJ2-3; TRBD1 or TRBD2 may be the D gene (5 bases each). Trimming took 4 bases from V and 2 from J, leaving 22 bases between them. The germline gives CDR1 DFQATT, CDR2 SNEGSKA (reference sequence). The CDR3 totals 17 residues. The CDR3 region is CSATPEMGRRITDTQYF. As DNA, the CDR3 is TGCAGTGCTACGCCGGAAATGGGACGGAGAATCACAGATACGCAGTATTTT.

This clonotype was counted ten times or more. V gene TRBV11-2 combines with J gene TRBJ1-1; D call uncertain. Trimming shortened V by 2 bases and J by 2 bases, and 18 bases separated the two germline ends. There are 17 residues in the CDR3. Per the germline V gene, CDR1 is SGHAT and CDR2 is FQNNGV. CDR3: CASSLSPRPDRNTEAFF. CDR3 nucleotides: TGTGCCAGCAGCTTATCCCCAAGGCCGGACCGTAACACTGAAGCTTTCTTT.

This clonotype was picked up many times. The V call is TRBV6-1, the J call TRBJ1-1, with D possibly being TRBD1 (6 bases). CDR1 MNHNS and CDR2 SASEGT come from the germline V gene. The CDR3 sequence is 14 residues long. Trimming left V 5 bases short and J 4 bases short, with 14 bases between. CDR3 loop: CASSSQGLGTEAFF. DNA for the CDR3: TGTGCCAGCAGTTCCCAGGGGTTGGGCACTGAAGCTTTCTTT.

The V call is TRBV4-1, the J call TRBJ2-7; possible D gene TRBD1, 6 bases. CDR1 is MGHRA and CDR2 is YSYEKL in the germline V gene. V was clipped by 5 bases and J by 4 bases, with 18 bases between them. The CDR3 has 15 amino acids. CDR3 loop: CASSLTPGHKYEQYF. CDR3 sequence (DNA): TGCGCCAGCAGCTTAACGCCGGGACACAAATACGAGCAGTACTTC.

This clonotype has ten or more counts. The genes are TRBV27 and TRBJ1-1; maybe TRBD1 (6 bases). Germline V gives CDR1 MNHEY, CDR2 SMNVEV (reference sequence). Trimming cost V 5 bases and J 2 bases, with 12 bases left between them. The CDR3 contains 14 residues. The chain's CDR3 is CASSNTGHNTEAFF. CDR3 DNA sequence: TGTGCCAGCAGTAACACGGGACACAACACTGAAGCTTTCTTT.

This clonotype was counted many times. The chain carries TRBV6-5 and TRBJ1-1; D is undetermined. Trimming removed 0 bases at V and 6 bases at J, with 8 bases between. Germline loops: CDR1 MNHEY, CDR2 SVGAGI. CDR3 size: 13 residues. In nucleotides, the CDR3 is TGTGCCAGCAGTTACTCGAGGTCTCCTGAAGCTTTCTTT. It codes for CASSYSRSPEAFF.

The V and J genes are TRBV12-3 or TRBV12-4 and TRBJ2-2; D unclear. Trimming stripped 2 bases from V and 5 bases from J, with 6 bases between. The CDR3 runs to 13 residues. This chain's CDR3 is CASSLTITGELFF. The CDR3 coding sequence is TGTGCCAGCAGTTTAACGATTACCGGGGAGCTGTTTTTT.

This clonotype was found many times. V is TRBV11-1 and J is TRBJ2-2, with 8 nucleotides matching TRBD1. With V trimmed by 8 bases and J by 4 bases, 9 bases remained unmatched. The germline gives CDR1 SGHAT, CDR2 FQDESV (reference sequence). The CDR3 is 15 residues long. The CDR3 coding sequence is TGTGCCAGCTCTGGACAGGGCACGGGCACCGGGGAGCTGTTTTTT. It specifies CASSGQGTGTGELFF.